Listed below are T cell receptor beta chains from one sample, sequenced in a study of blood T cell repertoires in COVID-19. The protocol was immunoSEQ multiplex PCR, while the TCRdb copy is restricted to in-frame clones and leaves out a portion. The sample yields under 150,000 clones, about 80% seen once. Sequenced material: peripheral blood. The receptors were gathered from a human donor in a cohort sampled during active COVID-19. Each CDR3 is given with its conserved first and last residue. Each record gives: clone size, CDR3 length, V gene, D gene, J gene, CDR3 DNA, CDR3 protein. A D gene is named only where the DNA matches it firmly. Not all rows give a size; the values are once, few, many and, for expanded clones, a class.

>-|16|TRBV5-4|TRBD2|TRBJ2-3
TGTGCCAGCAGCTCCAAATCAGCGGGGCTCACAGATACGCAGTATTTT
CASSSKSAGLTDTQYF
>-|15|TRBV9|-|TRBJ2-3
TGTGCCAGCAGCGTAGTTTGGGGCCCGGCAGATACGCAGTATTTT
CASSVVWGPADTQYF
>-|16|TRBV6-2/TRBV6-3|TRBD2|TRBJ2-3
TGTGCCAGCAGTACAAGGACTAGCGGTAGCACAGATACGCAGTATTTT
CASSTRTSGSTDTQYF
>-|14|TRBV6-6|-|TRBJ1-6
TGTGCCAGCAGTGGGGACACCAATAATTCACCCCTCCACTTT
CASSGDTNNSPLHF
>-|12|TRBV28|-|TRBJ1-2
TGTGCCAGCAGCGGAGTCGCCTATGGCTACACCTTC
CASSGVAYGYTF
>once|15|TRBV25-1|TRBD1|TRBJ2-4
TGTGCCAGCGCTTGGACAGGGGGCAGCAAAAACATTCAGTACTTC
CASAWTGGSKNIQYF
>-|13|TRBV12-2|-|TRBJ2-3
TGTGCAATCAAGGAGGGAGAGGCTGATACGCAGTATTTT
CAIKEGEADTQYF
>-|19|TRBV19|TRBD1|TRBJ2-7
TGTGCCAGTAGTACCTCGGGACAGTGGGGCACAGTGGATCTCTACGAGCAGTACTTC
CASSTSGQWGTVDLYEQYF
>-|14|TRBV5-1|-|TRBJ1-2
TGCGCCAGCAGCTTGGGGGAAGGGGCTTATGGCTACACCTTC
CASSLGEGAYGYTF
>-|15|TRBV25-1|TRBD1|TRBJ1-4
TGTGCCAGCAGTGAATTGAGGGGGCGGGTAGAAAAACTGTTTTTT
CASSELRGRVEKLFF
>once|15|TRBV15|-|TRBJ1-6
TGTGCCACCAGCAGAGATCTGGGCACAAGCTCACCCCTCCACTTT
CATSRDLGTSSPLHF
>once|14|TRBV7-6|-|TRBJ2-1
TGTGCCAGCAGCTTAGCTTTTACCTACAATGAGCAGTTCTTC
CASSLAFTYNEQFF
>-|14|TRBV7-9|TRBD1|TRBJ2-7
TGTGCCAGCAGCTTAGACAGGGGGAAGGACGAGCAGTACTTC
CASSLDRGKDEQYF
>-|12|TRBV5-4|-|TRBJ2-5
TGTGCCAGCAGCTTGGCCGGGGAGACCCAGTACTTC
CASSLAGETQYF
>-|16|TRBV19|-|TRBJ2-2
TGTGCCAGTAGTATCCGTGGGGCAGCGAACACCGGGGAGCTGTTTTTT
CASSIRGAANTGELFF
>-|15|TRBV7-2|-|TRBJ2-1
TGTGCCAGCAGCTTCCGTTCAGGGAATTGGAATGAGCAGTTCTTC
CASSFRSGNWNEQFF
>-|16|TRBV18|TRBD1|TRBJ2-7
TGTGCCAGCTCACCACGGTCGGGACAGGGGGCTGGGGAGCAGTACTTC
CASSPRSGQGAGEQYF
>-|15|TRBV7-2|TRBD1|TRBJ2-4
TGTGCCAGCAGCCTGGGACAGACGACCAAAAACATTCAGTACTTC
CASSLGQTTKNIQYF
>once|14|TRBV6-1|-|TRBJ2-6
TGTGCCAGCGGTGACCACTCTGGGGCCAACGTCCTGACTTTC
CASGDHSGANVLTF
>few|12|TRBV29-1|TRBD1|TRBJ1-2
TGCAGCGTTAACAAGGGGGCCGGCGGCTACACCTTC
CSVNKGAGGYTF
>-|16|TRBV5-1|-|TRBJ2-7
TGCGCCAGCAGCCACACGAGACGGGACAAAACCTACGAGCAGTACTTC
CASSHTRRDKTYEQYF
>-|12|TRBV19|TRBD1|TRBJ1-3
TGTGCCAGTATAAGTTGGGGGACAGCCTCATATTTT
CASISWGTASYF
>-|15|TRBV27|TRBD2|TRBJ2-2
TGTGCCAGCAGTGGGGAGGGGCCTTACACCGGGGAGCTGTTTTTT
CASSGEGPYTGELFF
>once|13|TRBV4-3|-|TRBJ2-7
TGCGCCAGCAGCCCTAGTAAGGGGTACGAGCAGTACTTC
CASSPSKGYEQYF
>-|15|TRBV28|-|TRBJ1-1
TGTGCCAGCAGTTTAGGGGGGACCATGAACACTGAAGCTTTCTTT
CASSLGGTMNTEAFF
>-|16|TRBV7-9|TRBD1|TRBJ1-1
TGTGCCAGCAGCCTGACCGGGACAGGGGGGCTCACTGAAGCTTTCTTT
CASSLTGTGGLTEAFF
>-|13|TRBV19|TRBD2|TRBJ2-3
TGTGCCAGTAGACTAGCGGGCACAGATACGCAGTATTTT
CASRLAGTDTQYF
>few|14|TRBV7-2|TRBD1|TRBJ1-5
TGTGCCAGCAGCTTAAGGACAGGGAATCAGCCCCAGCATTTT
CASSLRTGNQPQHF
>-|13|TRBV3-1/TRBV3-2|-|TRBJ2-5
TGTGCCAGCAGCCAAGGGCAGGGTCAGACCCAGTACTTC
CASSQGQGQTQYF
>-|15|TRBV5-6|TRBD1|TRBJ2-7
TGTGCCAGCAGCTTCCCAGCAGGGGGACCCTATGAGCAGTACTTC
CASSFPAGGPYEQYF
>-|17|TRBV5-1|TRBD2|TRBJ2-5
TGCGCCAGCAGCCTAAGACGACTAGCGGGGGGGCCGAAGACCCAGTACTTC
CASSLRRLAGGPKTQYF
>-|19|TRBV6-2/TRBV6-3|TRBD2|TRBJ2-1
TGTGCCAGCAGTTACTCGAGTAGCGGGGGGGCCCTGGGCTACAATGAGCAGTTCTTC
CASSYSSSGGALGYNEQFF
>-|17|TRBV3-1/TRBV3-2|TRBD2|TRBJ2-6
TGTGCCAGCAGCCAAGGACTAGCGGGGGCTGGGGCCAACGTCCTGACTTTC
CASSQGLAGAGANVLTF
>-|14|TRBV27|-|TRBJ1-1
TGTGCCAGCAGTAAACAGGGACAGAACACTGAAGCTTTCTTT
CASSKQGQNTEAFF
>-|15|TRBV10-3|-|TRBJ1-1
TGTGCCATCAGTGAGACTGCAGGTATGAACACTGAAGCTTTCTTT
CAISETAGMNTEAFF
>few|13|TRBV10-3|-|TRBJ1-6
TGTGCCACCAATAGTTACAGGGAGTCACCCCTCCACTTT
CATNSYRESPLHF
>-|13|TRBV2|-|TRBJ2-7
TGTGCCAGCAAAGACACAGAGAGCTACGAGCAGTACTTC
CASKDTESYEQYF
>-|13|TRBV6-2/TRBV6-3|-|TRBJ1-1
TGTGCCAGCAGTTTTCGGGGGAACACTGAAGCTTTCTTT
CASSFRGNTEAFF
>once|15|TRBV13|-|TRBJ2-4
TGTGCCAGCAGCTTACGGGGACTAGCCAAAAACATTCAGTACTTC
CASSLRGLAKNIQYF
>once|15|TRBV19|-|TRBJ1-6
TGTGCCAGCCGGACACCCTCCTTCGGGAATTCACCCCTCCACTTT
CASRTPSFGNSPLHF
>-|16|TRBV14|-|TRBJ1-2
TGTGCCAGCAGCCCCCGATGGGCGGTGGAGGGATATGGCTACACCTTC
CASSPRWAVEGYGYTF
>once|15|TRBV27|TRBD1|TRBJ1-4
TGTGCCAGCAGCCCCATCCAGGGGGCGAGAGAAAAACTGTTTTTT
CASSPIQGAREKLFF
>few|18|TRBV10-1|TRBD1|TRBJ1-5
TGCGCCAGCAGATCAGTCCGGGACAGGGTTTTTGGCAATCAGCCCCAGCATTTT
CASRSVRDRVFGNQPQHF
>-|16|TRBV7-8|TRBD2|TRBJ2-3
TGTGCCAGCAGCTTACTCTCCGGGAGGATGACAGATACGCAGTATTTT
CASSLLSGRMTDTQYF
>once|16|TRBV7-2|TRBD1|TRBJ1-4
TGTGCCAGCAGCACCCGGGACAGGGGAGTCAGGGAAAAACTGTTTTTT
CASSTRDRGVREKLFF
>-|12|TRBV10-3|-|TRBJ2-1
TGTGCCATCACAAGGGAGGACAATGAGCAGTTCTTC
CAITREDNEQFF
>-|15|TRBV7-2|TRBD1|TRBJ2-5
TGTGCCAGCAGCTTAGCCCCGACAGGGGTTGAGACCCAGTACTTC
CASSLAPTGVETQYF
>-|15|TRBV20-1|TRBD1|TRBJ1-1
TGCAGTGCTAGTTACAGGACAGGGGGCGGCACTGAAGCTTTCTTT
CSASYRTGGGTEAFF
>-|15|TRBV4-2|-|TRBJ1-6
TGTGCCAGCAGCCTAGCACGGACGGGGAATTCACCCCTCCACTTT
CASSLARTGNSPLHF
>-|14|TRBV6-2/TRBV6-3|-|TRBJ2-7
TGTGCCAGCAGTTACATCGGGGGGCCCTACGAGCAGTACTTC
CASSYIGGPYEQYF
>once|13|TRBV5-1|-|TRBJ1-1
TGCGCCAGCAGCGCACGAGGTATCACTGAAGCTTTCTTT
CASSARGITEAFF
>-|13|TRBV6-2/TRBV6-3|-|TRBJ2-3
TGTGCCAGCAGTTATAGGGGCGGAGATACGCAGTATTTT
CASSYRGGDTQYF
>-|13|TRBV3-1/TRBV3-2|-|TRBJ1-6
TGTGCCAGCAGCCCCAACGGTAATTCACCCCTCCACTTT
CASSPNGNSPLHF
>-|15|TRBV7-8|-|TRBJ2-5
TGTGCCAGCAGCTTAGGATTGCAGCGACTAGAGACCCAGTACTTC
CASSLGLQRLETQYF
>-|15|TRBV2|TRBD1|TRBJ2-3
TGTGCCAGCAGGCTCCGGGACAGCCCCTCAGATACGCAGTATTTT
CASRLRDSPSDTQYF
>-|15|TRBV9|-|TRBJ2-3
TGTGCCAGCAGCGGGCCCCCCTCTCGCACAGATACGCAGTATTTT
CASSGPPSRTDTQYF